Listed below are T cell receptor beta chains from one sample, sequenced in a study of graft-versus-host responses after intestinal transplantation. Sequenced by immunoSEQ multiplex PCR; TCRdb stores in-frame clones only, minus some. This sample has roughly 96,000 clones; roughly nine tenths occur once, and the top ten carry 0.4% to 0.5%. Their antigens remain unidentified. Sequenced here: unstimulated CD8+ T cells sorted from spleen or lymph node cells, sampled before intestinal transplant. The source is a human donor who received an intestinal transplant. Both conserved end residues are part of each CDR3. The D gene is left open where the match is weak. Rows may omit the clone size; those that give it use once, few, many or a size class.

.	TRBJ1-1	TRBV4-3	.	TGCGCCAGCAGCCCCCCGGGGGAAAACACTGAAGCTTTCTTT	CASSPPGENTEAFF
.	TRBJ2-1	TRBV19	.	TGTGCCAGTAGTATAGGAAGGGACTGGGACAATGAGCAGTTCTTC	CASSIGRDWDNEQFF
.	TRBJ2-7	TRBV5-1	.	TGCGCCAGCAGGCGCCGGACAGACGTCTACGAGCAGTACTTC	CASRRRTDVYEQYF
.	TRBJ1-2	TRBV6-5	once	TGTGCCAGCAGGCCGGCTGAGGGGGTCTTAGTTGGCTACACCTTC	CASRPAEGVLVGYTF
.	TRBJ2-2	TRBV27	.	TGTGCCAGCAGACCAGGGGAGACGAACACCGGGGAGCTGTTTTTT	CASRPGETNTGELFF
.	TRBJ1-5	TRBV4-1	.	TGCGCCAGCAGCCAAGTAGGGGATCAGCCCCAGCATTTT	CASSQVGDQPQHF
.	TRBJ2-1	TRBV6-5	once	TGTGCCAGCAGTTACGGAGGGTATGAGCAGTTCTTC	CASSYGGYEQFF
.	TRBJ2-7	TRBV15	once	TGTGCCACCAGCAGAGATCTGGCTGGCTACGAGCAGTACTTC	CATSRDLAGYEQYF
TRBD1	TRBJ1-2	TRBV27	.	TGTGCCAGCAGTTCCGACCCCGGGACAGGCCCAAGTTTGCGAGATTATGGCTACACCTTC	CASSSDPGTGPSLRDYGYTF
.	TRBJ2-5	TRBV7-8	.	TGTGCCAGCAGGGGGACATATCAAGAGACCCAGTACTTC	CASRGTYQETQYF
TRBD1	TRBJ2-7	TRBV7-9	.	TGTGCCAGCAGCGCAGGGGGCGCCTCCTACGAGCAGTACTTC	CASSAGGASYEQYF
TRBD1	TRBJ2-7	TRBV29-1	.	TGCAGCGCCGACGGGTGGCAGGGGGCGCGGTACGAGCAGTACTTC	CSADGWQGARYEQYF
.	TRBJ2-7	TRBV27	.	TGTGCCAGCAGTTTACAGACGGGATCCTACGAGCAGTACTTC	CASSLQTGSYEQYF
TRBD1	TRBJ2-7	TRBV2	.	TGTGCCAGCAGGTACAGGGGGCCCTACGAGCAGTACTTC	CASRYRGPYEQYF